The clone carrying this T cell receptor beta chain has just one count. Assay used: immunoSEQ multiplex PCR; TCRdb lists only in-frame clones, some missing. The sample records 400,000 to 450,000 clones, less than 95% being singletons. This entry is derived from a study of Ad26.COV2.S vaccination and SARS-CoV-2 variants. With 0 bases removed from V and 1 base from J, the gap between germline ends came to 14 bases. Germline CDR1 and CDR2: SGHRS and YFSETQ. The CDR3 is made up of 16 amino acids. As for treatment: roughly 19 received Ad26.COV2.S at low or high dose, single or two shots; 5 received placebo; per-sample allocation not given. Samples were taken on day 63 after the first vaccine or placebo injection.

The clonotype originates from a person between 18 and 60 years old who received the Ad26.COV2.S COVID-19 vaccine or a placebo. The chain carries TRBV5-1 and TRBJ2-7, with D tentatively TRBD2 (6 bases). Sequenced material: peripheral blood, taken in a trial of Ad26.COV2.S vaccine versus placebo. CDR3 nucleotide sequence: TGCGCCAGCAGCTTGGTTGGGGGAGGAGGGTCCTACGAGCAGTACTTC. Residues: CASSLVGGGGSYEQYF.